What follows are 15 T cell receptor beta chains derived from one specimen sequenced in a study of blood T cell repertoires in COVID-19. Produced via immunoSEQ multiplex PCR; TCRdb's table is partial and in-frame only. The sample contains about 110,000 clones, roughly 85% of which appear only once. The specimen sequenced was peripheral blood. These receptors were obtained from a human donor in a cohort sampled during active COVID-19.

The chain carries TRBV9 and TRBJ2-7; the D gene is possibly TRBD2 (6 bases). V lost 3 bases and J lost 3, with 13 bases in between. Germline V CDR1 and CDR2: SGDLS, YYNGEE. There are 14 residues in the CDR3. The CDR3 sequence is CASSGRDWDYEQYF. CDR3 DNA sequence: TGTGCCAGCAGCGGCCGGGACTGGGACTACGAGCAGTACTTC.

This chain connects TRBV10-1 to TRBJ2-1; 12 bases agree with TRBD1. This CDR3 is built from 13 residues. Germline CDR1 is WNHNN and CDR2 is SYGVQD (reference sequence). Trimming at V came to 7 bases and at J to 9 bases, leaving 4 bases not matched to a gene. The CDR3 DNA is TGCGCCAGCACTGGGACAGGGGGCGGTGAGCAGTTCTTC. Translated: CASTGTGGGEQFF.

This clone was observed once. The CDR3 region has the DNA TGCGCCAGCAGCCAAGAGCTAACGGACAGGGAAGGCTACACCTTC. Translation: CASSQELTDREGYTF. The chain employs TRBV4-1 and TRBJ1-2, with 8 bases matching TRBD1. The junction had 8 bases not matched to a gene; V was cut back by 0 bases and J by 8 bases. The germline V gene has CDR1 MGHRA and CDR2 YSYEKL. The CDR3 is 15 residues long.

The genes are TRBV9 and TRBJ2-7; weak D call: TRBD2 (7 bases). Germline V lookup: CDR1 SGDLS, CDR2 YYNGEE. This CDR3 comprises 13 residues. V lost 0 bases to trimming and J lost 7 bases, with 11 bases between them. The CDR3 sequence: CASSVVGRGEQYF. CDR3 bases: TGTGCCAGCAGCGTAGTAGGGAGGGGGGAGCAGTACTTC. The complete variable domain, with remaining parts taken from reference TRBV9 and TRBJ2-7, reads DSGVTQTPKHLITATGQRVTLRCSPRSGDLSVYWYQQSLDQGLQFLIQYYNGEERAKGNILERFSAQQFPDLHSELNLSSLELGDSALYFCASSVVGRGEQYFGPGTRLTVT.

The chain is built from TRBV3-1 (or the pseudogene TRBV3-2) and TRBJ2-5; D not resolved. The CDR3 has 13 residues. The germline V gene has CDR1 LGHDT and CDR2 YNNKEL (reference sequence). With 3 bases removed from V and 4 bases from J, the gap between germline ends came to 9 bases. This chain's CDR3 is CASSQAPGETQYF. DNA for the CDR3: TGTGCCAGCAGCCAGGCCCCTGGAGAGACCCAGTACTTC.

The gene calls are TRBV5-6 and TRBJ2-3, with 11 nucleotides matching TRBD2. Germline trimming cut 3 bases from V and 4 bases from J; bases unmatched to any gene: 7. This CDR3 has 16 residues. Germline V gene data show CDR1 as SGHDT and CDR2 as YYEEEE. The CDR3 reads CASSSLAGGQPDTQYF. The CDR3 nucleotides are TGTGCCAGCAGCTCCTTAGCGGGGGGGCAGCCAGATACGCAGTATTTT.

The chain joins TRBV10-2 to TRBJ2-4; tentatively, D is TRBD2 (7 bases). CDR3 size: 16 residues. Germline values: CDR1 WSHSY, CDR2 SAAADI. V lost 2 bases and J lost 4, with 15 bases in between. The CDR3 coding sequence is TGCGCCAGCAGTGAGCTTATCGGGGGGCAAAAAAACATTCAGTACTTC. Its protein is CASSELIGGQKNIQYF.

The chain joins TRBV28 to TRBJ2-3, with 7 nucleotides matching TRBD1. J lost 2 bases, V lost 2 bases, and 13 bases had no gene match. The CDR3 loop spans 18 amino acids. Germline CDR1 reads MDHEN; CDR2 reads SYDVKM. Written as DNA, the CDR3 is TGTGCCAGCAGTTTACGCTCCCGACAGGGACACTCCACAGATACGCAGTATTTT. This encodes CASSLRSRQGHSTDTQYF.

This chain connects TRBV5-1 to TRBJ2-7; 7 nucleotides align to TRBD1. V shed 4 bases and J 2 bases; nucleotides not matched to a gene: 6. Germline V gives CDR1 SGHRS, CDR2 YFSETQ. The CDR3 runs 14 residues. In nucleotides, the CDR3 is TGCGCCAGCAGCCGGGACAGTGACACCTACGAGCAGTACTTC. It codes for CASSRDSDTYEQYF.

The chain is built from TRBV7-9 and TRBJ2-7; D might be TRBD1 (5 bases). Looked up from germline, CDR1 is SEHNR and CDR2 is FQNEAQ (reference sequence). Trimming stripped 5 bases from V and 3 bases from J, with 8 bases between. The CDR3 has 12 residues. This CDR3 is CASSLRDYEQYF. The CDR3 bases are TGTGCCAGCAGCCTCAGGGACTACGAGCAGTACTTC.

V gene TRBV4-1 combines with J gene TRBJ2-5, with 7 bases that match TRBD2. From germline, CDR1 is MGHRA and CDR2 YSYEKL. The CDR3 spans 14 residues. Trimming cost V 5 bases and J 5 bases; bases outside gene matches: 8. CDR3 nucleotide sequence: TGCGCCAGCAGCTGGGGACTAACCCCGGAGACCCAGTACTTC. Its protein product is CASSWGLTPETQYF.

The rearrangement uses TRBV6-2 or TRBV6-3 and TRBJ2-7; 7 bases line up with TRBD2. The germline CDR1 and CDR2 sequences are MNHEY and SVGEGT. The CDR3 length is 15 residues. V shed 2 bases and J 2 bases; nucleotides not matched to a gene: 6. In nucleotides, the CDR3 is TGTGCCAGCAGTTACGAGCTAGCGGCCGCCTACGAGCAGTACTTC. It translates to CASSYELAAAYEQYF.

The chain employs TRBV30 and TRBJ2-5; TRBD2 might be the D (5 bases). V shed 2 bases and J shed 5 bases, with 12 bases lying between them. The CDR3 length is 13 residues. Germline CDR1 GTSNPN, CDR2 SVGIG (reference sequence). CDR3: CAWSPGFRETQYF. DNA for the CDR3: TGTGCCTGGAGTCCGGGATTTAGGGAGACCCAGTACTTC.

The J gene is TRBJ2-1, the V gene TRBV2; no clear D gene. Trimming stripped 7 bases from V and 10 bases from J, with 11 bases between. Germline V gene lookup returns CDR1 SNHLY and CDR2 FYNNEI. This CDR3 has 11 residues. The CDR3 nucleotides read TGTGCCAGCATCAACCAGGTAGAGCAGTTCTTC. It translates to CASINQVEQFF.

This chain joins TRBV7-9 and TRBJ2-2, with 12 bases lining up with TRBD1. Germline loops: CDR1 SEHNR, CDR2 FQNEAQ (reference sequence). Trimming at V came to 8 bases and at J to 6 bases, leaving 4 bases not matched to a gene. The CDR3 length is 14 residues. The CDR3 protein is CASRDRGRAGELFF. CDR3 nucleotide sequence: TGTGCCAGCCGGGACAGGGGGCGCGCCGGGGAGCTGTTTTTT.